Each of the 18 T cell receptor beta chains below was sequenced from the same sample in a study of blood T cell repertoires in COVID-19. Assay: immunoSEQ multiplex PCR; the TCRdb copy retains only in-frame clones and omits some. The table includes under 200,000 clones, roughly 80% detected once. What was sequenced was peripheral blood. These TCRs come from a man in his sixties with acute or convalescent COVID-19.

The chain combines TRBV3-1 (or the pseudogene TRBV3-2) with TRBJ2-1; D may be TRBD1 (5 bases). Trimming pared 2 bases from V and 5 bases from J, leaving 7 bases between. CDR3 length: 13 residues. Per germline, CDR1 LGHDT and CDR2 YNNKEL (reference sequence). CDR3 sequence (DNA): TGTGCCAGCAGCCAACTAGGGGACAATGAGCAGTTCTTC. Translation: CASSQLGDNEQFF.

CDR3 sequence reads: CASSSLDRLYYGYTF. The CDR3 DNA reads as TGTGCCAGCAGTTCATTGGACAGGTTGTACTATGGCTACACCTTC. V gene TRBV6-5 combines with J gene TRBJ1-2; 7 bases match TRBD1. The V gene end was trimmed by 4 bases and the J gene end by 3 bases; junction bases not matched to a gene: 8. From germline, CDR1 is MNHEY and CDR2 SVGAGI. CDR3 length: 15 residues.

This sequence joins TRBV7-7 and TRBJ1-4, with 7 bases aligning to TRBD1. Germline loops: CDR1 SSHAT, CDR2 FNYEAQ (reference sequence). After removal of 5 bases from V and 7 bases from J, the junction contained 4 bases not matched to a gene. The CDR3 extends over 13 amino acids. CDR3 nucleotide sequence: TGTGCCAGCAGCAGGGACAGTGGTGAAAAACTGTTTTTT. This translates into CASSRDSGEKLFF.

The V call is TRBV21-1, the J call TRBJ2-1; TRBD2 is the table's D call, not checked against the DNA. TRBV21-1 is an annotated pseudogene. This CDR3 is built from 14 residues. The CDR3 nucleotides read TGTGCCAGCAGAGCGGGGGGGCACTACAATGAGCAGTTCTTC. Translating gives CASRAGGHYNEQFF.

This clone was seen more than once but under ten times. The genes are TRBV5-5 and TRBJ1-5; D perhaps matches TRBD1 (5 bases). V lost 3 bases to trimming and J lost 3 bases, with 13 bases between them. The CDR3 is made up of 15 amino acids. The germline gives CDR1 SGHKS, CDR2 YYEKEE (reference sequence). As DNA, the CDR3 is TGTGCCAGCAGCTGGGGGGGATTTGACAATCAGCCCCAGCATTTT. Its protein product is CASSWGGFDNQPQHF.

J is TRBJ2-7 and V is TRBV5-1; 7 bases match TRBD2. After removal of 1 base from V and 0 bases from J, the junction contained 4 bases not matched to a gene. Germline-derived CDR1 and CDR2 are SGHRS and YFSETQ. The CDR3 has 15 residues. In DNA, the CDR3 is TGCGCCAGCAGCTTGAAGGGCGGGAGCTCCTACGAGCAGTACTTC. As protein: CASSLKGGSSYEQYF.

The CDR3 bases are TGTGCCAGCAGCTCTTGGGAGGTTTCCTACGAGCAGTACTTC. Translated: CASSSWEVSYEQYF. The rearrangement links TRBV6-2 or TRBV6-3 to TRBJ2-7; D perhaps matches TRBD2 (6 bases). Trimming stripped 6 bases from V and 1 base from J, with 13 bases between. The V gene's germline CDR1 is MNHEY and CDR2 SVGEGT. This CDR3 comprises 14 residues.

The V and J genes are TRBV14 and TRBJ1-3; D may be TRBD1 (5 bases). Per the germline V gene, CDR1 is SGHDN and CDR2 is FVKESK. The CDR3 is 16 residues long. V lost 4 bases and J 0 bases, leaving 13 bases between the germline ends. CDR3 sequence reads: CASSPTLGGSGNTIYF. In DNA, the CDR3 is TGTGCCAGCAGCCCGACGCTGGGGGGCTCTGGAAACACCATATATTTT. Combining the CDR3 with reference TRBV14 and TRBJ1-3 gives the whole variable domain EAGVTQFPSHSVIEKGQTVTLRCDPISGHDNLYWYRRVMGKEIKFLLHFVKESKQDESGMPNNRFLAERTGGTYSTLKVQPAELEDSGVYFCASSPTLGGSGNTIYFGEGSWLTVV.

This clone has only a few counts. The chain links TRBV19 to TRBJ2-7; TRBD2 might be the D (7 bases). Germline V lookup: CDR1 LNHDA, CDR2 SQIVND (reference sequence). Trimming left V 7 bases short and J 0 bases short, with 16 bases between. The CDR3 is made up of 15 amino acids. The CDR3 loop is CASMGGGSSSYEQYF. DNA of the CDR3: TGTGCCAGTATGGGGGGGGGCTCGAGCTCCTACGAGCAGTACTTC.

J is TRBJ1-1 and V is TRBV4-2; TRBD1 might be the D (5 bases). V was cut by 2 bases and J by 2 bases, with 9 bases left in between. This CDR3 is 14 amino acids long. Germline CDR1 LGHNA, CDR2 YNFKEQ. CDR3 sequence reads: CASSQLTVNTEAFF. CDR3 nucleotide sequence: TGTGCCAGCAGCCAATTGACAGTCAACACTGAAGCTTTCTTT.

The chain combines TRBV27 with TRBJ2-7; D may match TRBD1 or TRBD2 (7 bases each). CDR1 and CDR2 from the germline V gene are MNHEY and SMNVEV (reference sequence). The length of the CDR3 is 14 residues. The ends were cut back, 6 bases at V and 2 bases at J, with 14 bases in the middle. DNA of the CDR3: TGTGCCAGCAGATTACAGGGGACTACCTACGAGCAGTACTTC. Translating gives CASRLQGTTYEQYF.

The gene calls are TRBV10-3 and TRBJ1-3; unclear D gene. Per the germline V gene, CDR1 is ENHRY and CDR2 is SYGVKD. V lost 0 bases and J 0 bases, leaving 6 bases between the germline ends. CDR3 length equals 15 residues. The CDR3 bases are TGTGCCATCAGTGAGTCGGGGAGCTCTGGAAACACCATATATTTT. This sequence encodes CAISESGSSGNTIYF.

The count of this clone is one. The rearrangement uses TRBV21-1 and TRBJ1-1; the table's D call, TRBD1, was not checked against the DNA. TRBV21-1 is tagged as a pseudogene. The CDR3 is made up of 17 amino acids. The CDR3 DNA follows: TGTGCCAGCAGCAAAAAGGGCTTTATGGGGCCGAACACTGAAGCTTTCTTT. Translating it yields CASSKKGFMGPNTEAFF.

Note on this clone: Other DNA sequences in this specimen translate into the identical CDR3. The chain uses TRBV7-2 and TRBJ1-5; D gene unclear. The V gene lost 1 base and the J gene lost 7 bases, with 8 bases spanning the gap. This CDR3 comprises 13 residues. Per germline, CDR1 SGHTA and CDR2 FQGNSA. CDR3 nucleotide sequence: TGTGCCAGCAGCTTAGGGGAGAGACAGCCCCAGCATTTT. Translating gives CASSLGERQPQHF.

CDR3 sequence: CASSGQPRMNTEAFF. The CDR3 nucleotides are TGTGCCAGTTCAGGACAGCCAAGAATGAACACTGAAGCTTTCTTT. The chain is built from TRBV19 and TRBJ1-1; D might be TRBD1 (6 bases). Germline-derived CDR1 and CDR2 are LNHDA and SQIVND (reference sequence). Between the trimmed V and J ends, which lost 8 bases and 0 bases, there was a span of 16 bases. This CDR3 comprises 15 residues. The entire variable domain, with the rest obtained from reference TRBV19 and TRBJ1-1, is as follows: DGGITQSPKYLFRKEGQNVTLSCEQNLNHDAMYWYRQDPGQGLRLIYYSQIVNDFQKGDIAEGYSVSREKKESFPLTVTSAQKNPTAFYLCASSGQPRMNTEAFFGQGTRLTVV.

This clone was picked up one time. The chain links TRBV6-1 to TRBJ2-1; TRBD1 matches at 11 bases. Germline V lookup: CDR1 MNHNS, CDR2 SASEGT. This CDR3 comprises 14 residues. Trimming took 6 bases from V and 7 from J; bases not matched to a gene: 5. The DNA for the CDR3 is TGTGCCAGCAGGCCCGGGACAGGGGGGAATGAGCAGTTCTTC. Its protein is CASRPGTGGNEQFF.

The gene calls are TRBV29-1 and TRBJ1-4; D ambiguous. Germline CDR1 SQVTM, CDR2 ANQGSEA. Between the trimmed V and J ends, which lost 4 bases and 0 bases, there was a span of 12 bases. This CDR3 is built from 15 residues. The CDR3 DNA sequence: TGCAGCGTTGGCGGGGTGGGAGCAACTAATGAAAAACTGTTTTTT. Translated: CSVGGVGATNEKLFF.

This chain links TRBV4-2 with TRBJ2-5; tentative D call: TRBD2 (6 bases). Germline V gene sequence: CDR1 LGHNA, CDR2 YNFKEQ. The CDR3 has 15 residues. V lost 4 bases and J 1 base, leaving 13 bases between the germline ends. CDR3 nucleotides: TGTGCCAGCAGCCCCCGACCGGGAGCCCAAGAGACCCAGTACTTC. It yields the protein CASSPRPGAQETQYF.